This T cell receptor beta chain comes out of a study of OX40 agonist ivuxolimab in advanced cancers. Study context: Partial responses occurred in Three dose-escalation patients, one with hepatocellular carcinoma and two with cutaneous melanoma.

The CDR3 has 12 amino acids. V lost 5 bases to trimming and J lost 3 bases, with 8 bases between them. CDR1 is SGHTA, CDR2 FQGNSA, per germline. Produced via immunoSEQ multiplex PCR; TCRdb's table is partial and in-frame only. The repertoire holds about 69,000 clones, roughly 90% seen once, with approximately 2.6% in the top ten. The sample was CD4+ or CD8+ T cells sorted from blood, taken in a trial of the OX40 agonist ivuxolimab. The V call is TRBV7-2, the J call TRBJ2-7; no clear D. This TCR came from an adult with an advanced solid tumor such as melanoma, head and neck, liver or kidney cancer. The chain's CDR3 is CASSADFYEQYF. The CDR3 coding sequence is TGTGCCAGCAGCGCCGACTTCTACGAGCAGTACTTC.